Listed below are T cell receptor beta chains from one sample, sequenced in a study of blood T cell repertoires in COVID-19. Some clones are missing from TCRdb's copy, which holds only in-frame ones; the method was immunoSEQ multiplex PCR. In the table there are over 100,000 clones, 87% of which are singletons. The sequenced sample consisted of peripheral blood. The source is a man aged 45-65 years with active COVID-19. The CDR3 runs from the conserved cysteine through the conserved F or W. D genes are given only for firm matches. For some rows the clone size is stated as once, few or many, or as a class when expanded; others skip it.

J: TRBJ2-7
D: TRBD1
size: few
V: TRBV11-2
CDR3: CASSDSGTASYEQYF
DNA: TGTGCCAGCAGCGACTCCGGGACAGCCTCCTACGAGCAGTACTTC

J: TRBJ1-4
D: NA
size: NA
V: TRBV4-2
CDR3: CASSQAGGGEKLFF
DNA: TGTGCCAGCAGCCAAGCGGGGGGCGGTGAAAAACTGTTTTTT

J: TRBJ2-7
D: TRBD2
size: NA
V: TRBV7-2
CDR3: CASSLNSGGAYEQYF
DNA: TGTGCCAGCAGCTTAAATAGCGGGGGGGCCTACGAGCAGTACTTC

J: TRBJ2-7
D: TRBD1
size: NA
V: TRBV6-4
CDR3: CASSPDRAGSYEQYF
DNA: TGTGCCAGCAGTCCGGACAGGGCGGGTTCCTACGAGCAGTACTTC

J: TRBJ2-1
D: NA
size: NA
V: TRBV5-1
CDR3: CASSLEGTTLFF
DNA: TGCGCCAGCAGCTTGGAAGGGACAACCTTGTTCTTC

J: TRBJ1-6
D: NA
size: once
V: TRBV4-3
CDR3: CASSQDDRAGYNSPLHF
DNA: TGCGCCAGCAGCCAAGACGACAGAGCCGGGTATAATTCACCCCTCCACTTT

J: TRBJ1-3
D: TRBD1
size: once
V: TRBV20-1
CDR3: CSASGWAGGDSGNTIYF
DNA: TGCAGTGCTAGTGGTTGGGCAGGGGGAGACTCTGGAAACACCATATATTTT

J: TRBJ1-4
D: NA
size: NA
V: TRBV30
CDR3: CAWSVGSATNEKLFF
DNA: TGTGCCTGGAGTGTAGGGAGTGCAACTAATGAAAAACTGTTTTTT

J: TRBJ2-1
D: NA
size: NA
V: TRBV6-6
CDR3: CASSYSAVYNEQFF
DNA: TGTGCCAGCAGTTACTCGGCGGTCTACAATGAGCAGTTCTTC

J: TRBJ1-1
D: NA
size: NA
V: TRBV28
CDR3: CASSLSNTEAFF
DNA: TGTGCCAGCAGCCTATCGAACACTGAAGCTTTCTTT

J: TRBJ2-3
D: TRBD2
size: NA
V: TRBV5-1
CDR3: CASSRGLAGDGTDTQYF
DNA: TGCGCCAGCAGCCGGGGACTAGCGGGGGACGGCACAGATACGCAGTATTTT

J: TRBJ2-7
D: NA
size: NA
V: TRBV4-1
CDR3: CASSQDPLRGEQYF
DNA: TGCGCCAGCAGCCAAGATCCCCTCCGGGGGGAGCAGTACTTC

J: TRBJ2-4
D: TRBD1
size: NA
V: TRBV19
CDR3: CASSPRDRGYGKNIQYF
DNA: TGTGCCAGTAGTCCCCGGGACAGGGGATATGGCAAAAACATTCAGTACTTC

J: TRBJ1-1
D: NA
size: NA
V: TRBV4-3
CDR3: CASSQDLADLETEAFF
DNA: TGCGCCAGCAGCCAAGATCTTGCAGATTTGGAGACTGAAGCTTTCTTT

J: TRBJ1-2
D: TRBD1
size: NA
V: TRBV7-6
CDR3: CASSLAGPGQVPQDGYTF
DNA: TGTGCCAGCAGCTTAGCGGGACCGGGACAGGTTCCCCAAGATGGCTACACCTTC

J: TRBJ1-2
D: TRBD1
size: NA
V: TRBV5-4
CDR3: CASSLTVGGGERYGYTF
DNA: TGTGCCAGCAGCCTCACGGTAGGGGGCGGGGAGAGATATGGCTACACCTTC

J: TRBJ1-1
D: TRBD1
size: NA
V: TRBV6-2/TRBV6-3
CDR3: CASSWDRTGVWTEAFF
DNA: TGTGCCAGCAGTTGGGATCGGACAGGGGTATGGACTGAAGCTTTCTTT

J: TRBJ1-1
D: TRBD1
size: NA
V: TRBV5-1
CDR3: CASSPGQGTAEAFF
DNA: TGCGCCAGCAGCCCGGGACAGGGAACTGCTGAAGCTTTCTTT

J: TRBJ1-4
D: TRBD1
size: once
V: TRBV4-2
CDR3: CASSYSGQGTNEKLFF
DNA: TGTGCCAGCAGCTACTCGGGACAGGGAACTAATGAAAAACTGTTTTTT

J: TRBJ1-1
D: TRBD1
size: NA
V: TRBV3-1/TRBV3-2
CDR3: CASSFQGAWAFF
DNA: TGTGCCAGCAGCTTCCAGGGGGCTTGGGCTTTCTTT

J: TRBJ2-7
D: NA
size: NA
V: TRBV4-1
CDR3: CASSPSIIADEQYF
DNA: TGCGCCAGCAGCCCCAGTATAATAGCAGACGAGCAGTACTTC

J: TRBJ2-1
D: TRBD1
size: NA
V: TRBV5-1
CDR3: CASSSVTGLEQFF
DNA: TGCGCCAGCAGCTCCGTGACAGGGCTTGAGCAGTTCTTC

J: TRBJ1-3
D: TRBD1
size: NA
V: TRBV7-3
CDR3: CASRGQSGNTIYF
DNA: TGTGCCAGCAGGGGACAGAGTGGAAACACCATATATTTT

J: TRBJ1-2
D: NA
size: NA
V: TRBV18
CDR3: CASSPRGRADYGYTF
DNA: TGTGCCAGCTCACCACGGGGCAGGGCTGACTATGGCTACACCTTC

J: TRBJ2-7
D: TRBD2
size: NA
V: TRBV27
CDR3: CASRSTSGTYEQYF
DNA: TGTGCCAGCAGATCGACTAGCGGGACCTACGAGCAGTACTTC

J: TRBJ1-1
D: NA
size: NA
V: TRBV7-9
CDR3: CASSAGTPDTEAFF
DNA: TGTGCCAGCAGCGCCGGGACACCGGACACTGAAGCTTTCTTT

J: TRBJ1-6
D: NA
size: NA
V: TRBV19
CDR3: CASSNTENSPLHF
DNA: TGTGCCAGTAGTAATACAGAAAATTCACCCCTCCACTTT

J: TRBJ1-2
D: NA
size: few
V: TRBV6-5
CDR3: CASSYSSYRDYYGYTF
DNA: TGTGCCAGCAGTTACTCAAGTTACCGGGATTACTATGGCTACACCTTC

J: TRBJ1-4
D: NA
size: NA
V: TRBV25-1
CDR3: CASSSRRNSPQEKLFF
DNA: TGTGCCAGCAGTTCAAGGAGGAACAGTCCTCAAGAAAAACTGTTTTTT

J: TRBJ1-1
D: NA
size: NA
V: TRBV12-3/TRBV12-4
CDR3: CASSLLMSTEAFF
DNA: TGTGCCAGCAGTTTATTAATGAGCACTGAAGCTTTCTTT

J: TRBJ1-2
D: NA
size: NA
V: TRBV30
CDR3: CAWSWPGGGGYTF
DNA: TGTGCCTGGAGTTGGCCGGGCGGGGGCGGCTACACCTTC

J: TRBJ1-1
D: NA
size: NA
V: TRBV5-4
CDR3: CASSLRGGSEAFF
DNA: TGTGCCAGCAGCTTGCGCGGGGGGAGTGAAGCTTTCTTT

J: TRBJ2-7
D: TRBD1
size: few
V: TRBV7-2
CDR3: CASSPTGQIAEQYF
DNA: TGTGCCAGCAGCCCTACGGGACAGATTGCCGAGCAGTACTTC

J: TRBJ2-7
D: NA
size: NA
V: TRBV11-2
CDR3: CASSLTYEQYF
DNA: TGTGCCAGCAGCTTAACATACGAGCAGTACTTC

J: TRBJ1-1
D: NA
size: NA
V: TRBV10-3
CDR3: CAISGATNTEAFF
DNA: TGTGCCATCAGTGGCGCAACGAACACTGAAGCTTTCTTT

J: TRBJ2-7
D: NA
size: NA
V: TRBV27
CDR3: CASTFTPLPLNYEQYF
DNA: TGTGCCAGCACCTTTACCCCCCTCCCCCTAAACTACGAGCAGTACTTC

J: TRBJ2-7
D: TRBD2
size: NA
V: TRBV3-1/TRBV3-2
CDR3: CASSYRTSGGGEQYF
DNA: TGTGCCAGCAGCTACCGGACTAGCGGGGGTGGTGAGCAGTACTTC

J: TRBJ1-1
D: TRBD1
size: NA
V: TRBV6-6
CDR3: CATDRGRTTEAFF
DNA: TGTGCCACTGACAGGGGGCGAACGACTGAAGCTTTCTTT

J: TRBJ1-4
D: NA
size: NA
V: TRBV25-1
CDR3: CASSDSGLANEKLFF
DNA: TGTGCCAGCAGTGATTCGGGGTTAGCTAATGAAAAACTGTTTTTT

J: TRBJ1-2
D: NA
size: NA
V: TRBV19
CDR3: CASTKTGGSGGYTF
DNA: TGTGCCAGTACTAAGACAGGCGGGTCTGGTGGCTACACCTTC

J: TRBJ2-3
D: TRBD2
size: NA
V: TRBV7-2
CDR3: CASSSSGGTLTDTQYF
DNA: TGTGCCAGCAGCTCCTCGGGGGGGACTCTGACAGATACGCAGTATTTT

J: TRBJ1-6
D: NA
size: once
V: TRBV30
CDR3: CAWSVALTNNSPLHF
DNA: TGTGCCTGGAGTGTTGCCCTAACGAACAATTCACCCCTCCACTTT

J: TRBJ2-6
D: TRBD1
size: NA
V: TRBV6-4
CDR3: CASSSGTGGTGANVLTF
DNA: TGTGCCAGCAGTTCCGGGACAGGGGGCACTGGGGCCAACGTCCTGACTTTC

J: TRBJ1-4
D: NA
size: NA
V: TRBV30
CDR3: CASGERREKLFF
DNA: TGTGCCTCGGGGGAGAGGAGAGAAAAACTGTTTTTT

J: TRBJ1-2
D: TRBD1
size: NA
V: TRBV30
CDR3: CAFPQGAYGYTF
DNA: TGTGCCTTCCCACAGGGGGCTTATGGCTACACCTTC

J: TRBJ2-2
D: NA
size: few
V: TRBV27
CDR3: CASSGLAGAGTGELFF
DNA: TGTGCCAGCAGTGGACTGGCGGGGGCGGGCACCGGGGAGCTGTTTTTT

J: TRBJ1-3
D: NA
size: NA
V: TRBV12-3/TRBV12-4
CDR3: CALRGRGNTIYF
DNA: TGTGCCCTACGGGGGAGAGGAAACACCATATATTTT

J: TRBJ1-5
D: TRBD1
size: NA
V: TRBV19
CDR3: CATRGQALSNQPQHF
DNA: TGTGCCACTCGGGGACAGGCCCTTAGCAATCAGCCCCAGCATTTT

J: TRBJ1-6
D: NA
size: NA
V: TRBV27
CDR3: CASSLLRGGRNSPLHF
DNA: TGTGCCAGCAGTTTATTGCGGGGGGGGCGCAATTCACCCCTCCACTTT

J: TRBJ2-5
D: NA
size: NA
V: TRBV7-9
CDR3: CASSRNKGTNQETQYF
DNA: TGTGCCAGCAGTCGGAACAAGGGGACAAACCAAGAGACCCAGTACTTC

J: TRBJ2-1
D: NA
size: NA
V: TRBV7-2
CDR3: CASSPPKLTGFTYNEQFF
DNA: TGTGCCAGCAGCCCTCCAAAGCTGACAGGTTTCACCTACAATGAGCAGTTCTTC

J: TRBJ2-7
D: TRBD1
size: NA
V: TRBV19
CDR3: CASSTTGIPYEQYF
DNA: TGTGCCAGTAGTACGACAGGGATCCCCTACGAGCAGTACTTC

J: TRBJ1-6
D: NA
size: NA
V: TRBV30
CDR3: CAWSVLERNNSPLHF
DNA: TGTGCCTGGAGTGTACTGGAGAGAAATAATTCACCCCTCCACTTT